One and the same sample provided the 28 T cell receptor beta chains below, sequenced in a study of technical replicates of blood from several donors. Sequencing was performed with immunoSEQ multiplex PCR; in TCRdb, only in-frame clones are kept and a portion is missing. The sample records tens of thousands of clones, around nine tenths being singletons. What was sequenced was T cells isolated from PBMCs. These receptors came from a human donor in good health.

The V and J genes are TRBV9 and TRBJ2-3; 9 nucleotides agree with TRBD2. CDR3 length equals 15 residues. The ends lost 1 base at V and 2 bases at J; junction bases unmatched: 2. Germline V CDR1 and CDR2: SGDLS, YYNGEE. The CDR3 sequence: CASSVLAGNTDTQYF. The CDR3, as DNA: TGTGCCAGCAGCGTACTAGCGGGGAACACAGATACGCAGTATTTT. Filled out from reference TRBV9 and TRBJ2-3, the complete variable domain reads DSGVTQTPKHLITATGQRVTLRCSPRSGDLSVYWYQQSLDQGLQFLIQYYNGEERAKGNILERFSAQQFPDLHSELNLSSLELGDSALYFCASSVLAGNTDTQYFGPGTRLTVL.

The CDR3 sequence is CASSPAGVWGNEQFF. The CDR3 region has the DNA TGTGCCAGCAGCCCTGCGGGAGTTTGGGGCAATGAGCAGTTCTTC. The chain has TRBV28 and TRBJ2-1; 7 bases agree with TRBD2. V was pared by 6 bases and J by 6 bases, with 11 bases of the junction left unmatched. The CDR3 contains 15 residues. In germline, CDR1 is MDHEN, CDR2 SYDVKM. The whole variable domain, remainder taken from reference TRBV28 and TRBJ2-1, is DVKVTQSSRYLVKRTGEKVFLECVQDMDHENMFWYRQDPGLGLRLIYFSYDVKMKEKGDIPEGYSVSREKKERFSLILESASTNQTSMYLCASSPAGVWGNEQFFGPGTRLTVL.

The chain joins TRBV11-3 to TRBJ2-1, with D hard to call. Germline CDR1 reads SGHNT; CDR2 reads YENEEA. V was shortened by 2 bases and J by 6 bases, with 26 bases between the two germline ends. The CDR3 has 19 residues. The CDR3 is CASSLPNPRYLAAPNEQFF. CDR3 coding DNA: TGTGCCAGCAGCTTACCCAATCCCCGCTACTTGGCGGCTCCCAATGAGCAGTTCTTC. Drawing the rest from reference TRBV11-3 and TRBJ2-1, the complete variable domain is EAGVVQSPRYKIIEKKQPVAFWCNPISGHNTLYWYLQNLGQGPELLIRYENEEAVDDSQLPKDRFSAERLKGVDSTLKIQPAELGDSAVYLCASSLPNPRYLAAPNEQFFGPGTRLTVL.

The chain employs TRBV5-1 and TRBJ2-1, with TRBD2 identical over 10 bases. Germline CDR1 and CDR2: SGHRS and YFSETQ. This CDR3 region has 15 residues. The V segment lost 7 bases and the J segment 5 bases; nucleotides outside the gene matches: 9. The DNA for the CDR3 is TGCGCCAGCTCTAGCGGGAGCCTCGGTGACAATGAGCAGTTCTTC. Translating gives CASSSGSLGDNEQFF.

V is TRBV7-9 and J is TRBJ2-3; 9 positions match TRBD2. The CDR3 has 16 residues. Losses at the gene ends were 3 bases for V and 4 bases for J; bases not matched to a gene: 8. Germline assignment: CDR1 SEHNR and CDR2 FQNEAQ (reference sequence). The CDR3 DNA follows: TGTGCCAGCAGCTTCGGCGGGGGGGGGATTTCAGATACGCAGTATTTT. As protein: CASSFGGGGISDTQYF. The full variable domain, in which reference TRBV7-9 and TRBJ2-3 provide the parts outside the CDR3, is DTGVSQNPRHKITKRGQNVTFRCDPISEHNRLYWYRQTLGQGPEFLTYFQNEAQLEKSRLLSDRFSAERPKGSFSTLEIQRTEQGDSAMYLCASSFGGGGISDTQYFGPGTRLTVL.

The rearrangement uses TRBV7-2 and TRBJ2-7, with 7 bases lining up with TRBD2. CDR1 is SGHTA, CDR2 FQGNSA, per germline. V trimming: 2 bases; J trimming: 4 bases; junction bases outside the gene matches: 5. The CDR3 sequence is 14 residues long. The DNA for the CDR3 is TGTGCCAGCAGCTTAAAGCGGGAAGGGTACGAGCAGTACTTC. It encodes CASSLKREGYEQYF.

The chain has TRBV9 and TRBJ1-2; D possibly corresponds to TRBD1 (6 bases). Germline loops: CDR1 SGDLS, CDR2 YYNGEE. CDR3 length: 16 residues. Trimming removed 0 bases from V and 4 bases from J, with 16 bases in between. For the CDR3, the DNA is TGTGCCAGCAGCGTAGGGAAGGCGGGGGCTAGCTATGGCTACACCTTC. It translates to CASSVGKAGASYGYTF. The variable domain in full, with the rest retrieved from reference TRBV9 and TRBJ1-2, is DSGVTQTPKHLITATGQRVTLRCSPRSGDLSVYWYQQSLDQGLQFLIQYYNGEERAKGNILERFSAQQFPDLHSELNLSSLELGDSALYFCASSVGKAGASYGYTFGSGTRLTVV.

The CDR3 protein is CASSYVQGRDEQYF. CDR3 bases: TGTGCCAGCAGTTACGTGCAGGGCAGGGACGAGCAGTACTTC. The gene calls are TRBV6-5 and TRBJ2-7; a weak D match, TRBD1 (5 bases). Trimming left V 2 bases short and J 5 bases short, with 13 bases between. Germline V gives CDR1 MNHEY, CDR2 SVGAGI. The CDR3 totals 14 residues.

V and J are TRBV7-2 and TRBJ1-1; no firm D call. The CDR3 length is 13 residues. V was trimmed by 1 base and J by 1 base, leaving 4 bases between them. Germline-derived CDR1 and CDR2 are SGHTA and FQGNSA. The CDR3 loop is CASSLEQNTEAFF. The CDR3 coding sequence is TGTGCCAGCAGCTTAGAGCAGAACACTGAAGCTTTCTTT.

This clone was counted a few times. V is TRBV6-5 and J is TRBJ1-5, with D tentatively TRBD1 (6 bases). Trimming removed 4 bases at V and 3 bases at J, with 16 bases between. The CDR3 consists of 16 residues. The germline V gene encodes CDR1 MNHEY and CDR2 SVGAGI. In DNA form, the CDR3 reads TGTGCCAGCAGTTCTGGTCCGACAGGAAACAATCAGCCCCAGCATTTT. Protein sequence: CASSSGPTGNNQPQHF.

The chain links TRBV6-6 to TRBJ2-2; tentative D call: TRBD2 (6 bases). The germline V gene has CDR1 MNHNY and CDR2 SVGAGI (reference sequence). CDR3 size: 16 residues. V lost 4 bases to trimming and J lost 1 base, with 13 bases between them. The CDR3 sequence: CASSFRDWMNTGELFF. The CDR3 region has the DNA TGTGCCAGCAGTTTCCGGGACTGGATGAACACCGGGGAGCTGTTTTTT.

The CDR3 spells CASSIQGWNGYTF. Here the CDR3 DNA reads TGTGCCAGTAGTATACAGGGATGGAATGGCTACACCTTC. V usage is TRBV19 and J usage is TRBJ1-2; perhaps TRBD1 as D (5 bases). V lost 2 bases and J 6 bases, leaving 10 bases between the germline ends. Germline CDR1 reads LNHDA; CDR2 reads SQIVND (reference sequence). The CDR3 runs to 13 residues. Using reference TRBV19 and TRBJ1-2 for the parts outside the CDR3, the full variable domain is DGGITQSPKYLFRKEGQNVTLSCEQNLNHDAMYWYRQDPGQGLRLIYYSQIVNDFQKGDIAEGYSVSREKKESFPLTVTSAQKNPTAFYLCASSIQGWNGYTFGSGTRLTVV.

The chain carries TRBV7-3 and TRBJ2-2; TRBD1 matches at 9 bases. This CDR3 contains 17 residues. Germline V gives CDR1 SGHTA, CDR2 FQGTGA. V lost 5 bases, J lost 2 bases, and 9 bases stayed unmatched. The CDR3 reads CASSTPTGQGNTGELFF. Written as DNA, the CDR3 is TGTGCCAGCAGCACCCCCACGGGACAGGGAAACACCGGGGAGCTGTTTTTT.

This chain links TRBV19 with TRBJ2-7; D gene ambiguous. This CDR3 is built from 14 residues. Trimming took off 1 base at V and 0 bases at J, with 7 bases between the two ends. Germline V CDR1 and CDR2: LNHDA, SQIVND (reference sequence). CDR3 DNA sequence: TGTGCCAGTAGTATAGTCTTCAGCTCCTACGAGCAGTACTTC. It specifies CASSIVFSSYEQYF.

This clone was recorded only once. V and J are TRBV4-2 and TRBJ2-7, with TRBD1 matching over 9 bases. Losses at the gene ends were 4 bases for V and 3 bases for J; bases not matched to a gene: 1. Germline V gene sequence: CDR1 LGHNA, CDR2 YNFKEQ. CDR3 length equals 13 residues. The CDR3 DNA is TGTGCCAGCAGCCGGGACAGGGTCTACGAGCAGTACTTC. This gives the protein CASSRDRVYEQYF.

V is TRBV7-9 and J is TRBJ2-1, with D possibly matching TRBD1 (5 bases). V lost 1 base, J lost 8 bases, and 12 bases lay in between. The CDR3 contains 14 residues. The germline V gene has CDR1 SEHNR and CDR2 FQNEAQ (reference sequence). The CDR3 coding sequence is TGTGCCAGCAGCTTAGTTTCAGGGATCGATGAGCAGTTCTTC. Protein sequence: CASSLVSGIDEQFF.

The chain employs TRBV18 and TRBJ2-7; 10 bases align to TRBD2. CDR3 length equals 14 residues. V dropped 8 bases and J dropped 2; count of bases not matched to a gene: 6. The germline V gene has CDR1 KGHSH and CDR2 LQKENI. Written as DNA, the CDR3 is TGTGCCAGCGCTTCCGGGACTAGCGCCTACGAGCAGTACTTC. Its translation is CASASGTSAYEQYF.

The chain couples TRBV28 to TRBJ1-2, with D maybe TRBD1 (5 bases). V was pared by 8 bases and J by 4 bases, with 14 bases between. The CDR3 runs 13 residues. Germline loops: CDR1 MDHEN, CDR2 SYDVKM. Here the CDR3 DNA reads TGTGCCAGCTTTACCCAGGGATCCTATGGCTACACCTTC. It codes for CASFTQGSYGYTF.

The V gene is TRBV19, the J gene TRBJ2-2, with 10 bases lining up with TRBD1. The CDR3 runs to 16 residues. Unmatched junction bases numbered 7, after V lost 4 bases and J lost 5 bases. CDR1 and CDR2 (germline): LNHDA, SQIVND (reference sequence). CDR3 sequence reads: CASSNWDRGKTGELFF. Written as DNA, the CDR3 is TGTGCCAGTAGTAACTGGGACAGGGGTAAAACCGGGGAGCTGTTTTTT.

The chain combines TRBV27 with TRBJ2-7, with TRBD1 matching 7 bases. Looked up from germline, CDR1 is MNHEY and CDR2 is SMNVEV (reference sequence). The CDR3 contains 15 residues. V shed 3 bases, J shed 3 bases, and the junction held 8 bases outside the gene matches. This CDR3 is CASSFNSRDSYEQYF. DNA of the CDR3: TGTGCCAGCAGTTTTAATTCTCGGGACAGCTACGAGCAGTACTTC.

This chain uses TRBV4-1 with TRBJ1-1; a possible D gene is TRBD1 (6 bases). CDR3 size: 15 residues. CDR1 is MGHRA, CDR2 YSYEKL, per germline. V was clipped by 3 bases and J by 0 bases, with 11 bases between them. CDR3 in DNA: TGCGCCAGCAGCCAGACAGGAACGATGAACACTGAAGCTTTCTTT. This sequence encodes CASSQTGTMNTEAFF.

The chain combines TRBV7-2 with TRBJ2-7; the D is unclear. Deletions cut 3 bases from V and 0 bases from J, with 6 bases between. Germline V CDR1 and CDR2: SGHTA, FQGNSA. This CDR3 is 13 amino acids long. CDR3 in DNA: TGTGCCAGCAGCTTTGTAGACTCCTACGAGCAGTACTTC. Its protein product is CASSFVDSYEQYF. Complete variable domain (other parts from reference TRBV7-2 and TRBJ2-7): GAGVSQSPSNKVTEKGKDVELRCDPISGHTALYWYRQSLGQGLEFLIYFQGNSAPDKSGLPSDRFSAERTGGSVSTLTIQRTQQEDSAVYLCASSFVDSYEQYFGPGTRLTVT.

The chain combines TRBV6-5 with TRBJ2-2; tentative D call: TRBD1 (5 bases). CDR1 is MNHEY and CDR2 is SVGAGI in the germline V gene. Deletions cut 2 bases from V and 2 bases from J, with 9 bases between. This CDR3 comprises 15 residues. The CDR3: CASSYTGGNTGELFF. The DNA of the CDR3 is TGTGCCAGCAGTTACACAGGCGGTAACACCGGGGAGCTGTTTTTT.

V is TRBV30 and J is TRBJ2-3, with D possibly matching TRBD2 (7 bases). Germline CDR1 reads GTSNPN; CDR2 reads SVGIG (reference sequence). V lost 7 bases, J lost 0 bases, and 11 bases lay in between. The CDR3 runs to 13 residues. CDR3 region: CASRGASTDTQYF. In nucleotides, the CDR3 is TGTGCCTCCCGGGGGGCGAGCACAGATACGCAGTATTTT.

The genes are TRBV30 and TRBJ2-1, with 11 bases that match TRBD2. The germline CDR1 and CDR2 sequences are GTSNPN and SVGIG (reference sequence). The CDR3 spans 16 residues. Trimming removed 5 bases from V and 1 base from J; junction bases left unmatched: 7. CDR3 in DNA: TGTGCCTGGGTTACTAGCGGGAGCAGGTCCTACAATGAGCAGTTCTTC. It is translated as CAWVTSGSRSYNEQFF.

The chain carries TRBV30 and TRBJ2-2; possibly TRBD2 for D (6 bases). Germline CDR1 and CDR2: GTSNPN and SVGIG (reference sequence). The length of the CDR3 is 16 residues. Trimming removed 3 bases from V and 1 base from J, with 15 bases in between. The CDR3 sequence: CAWRRRGTVNTGELFF. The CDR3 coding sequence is TGTGCCTGGAGGAGACGGGGGACGGTGAACACCGGGGAGCTGTTTTTT.

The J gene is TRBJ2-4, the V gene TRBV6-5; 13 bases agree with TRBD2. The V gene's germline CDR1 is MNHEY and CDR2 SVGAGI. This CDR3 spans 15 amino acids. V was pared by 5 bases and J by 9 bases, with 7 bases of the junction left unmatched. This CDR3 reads CASSRTSGSFGIQYF. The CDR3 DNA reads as TGTGCCAGCAGTCGGACTAGCGGGAGTTTCGGCATTCAGTACTTC.

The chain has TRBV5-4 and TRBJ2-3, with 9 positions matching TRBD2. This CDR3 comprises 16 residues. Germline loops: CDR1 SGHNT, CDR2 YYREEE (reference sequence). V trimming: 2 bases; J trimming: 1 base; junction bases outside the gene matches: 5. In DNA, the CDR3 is TGTGCCAGCAGCTTCCCCGGGACTAGCCGCACAGATACGCAGTATTTT. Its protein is CASSFPGTSRTDTQYF.